This T cell receptor (beta chain) was found in a study of chemoradiotherapy in HPV16-positive cancers. Findings of the study overall: HPV-responsive T-cell expansion during chemoradiotherapy was linked to improved recurrence-free survival in HPV16-positive patients.

Sequencing used immunoSEQ multiplex PCR; TCRdb keeps in-frame clones, though not all of them. The sample yields approximately 23,000 clones, roughly 92% seen once. Samples were taken several times over chemoradiotherapy. The CDR3 covers 13 residues. The V gene's germline CDR1 is LNHDA and CDR2 SQIVND (reference sequence). V shed 6 bases and J shed 3 bases, with 11 bases lying between them. About this clone itself: Its antigen remains unknown.

The clonotype originates from a human donor with HPV-associated anogenital cancer. The chain employs TRBV19 and TRBJ1-1, with D unclear. Here the sequenced sample was blood, taken from a patient who underwent chemoradiotherapy. The CDR3 reads CASSPVGHTEAFF. In DNA, the CDR3 is TGTGCCAGTAGCCCGGTTGGGCACACTGAAGCTTTCTTT.